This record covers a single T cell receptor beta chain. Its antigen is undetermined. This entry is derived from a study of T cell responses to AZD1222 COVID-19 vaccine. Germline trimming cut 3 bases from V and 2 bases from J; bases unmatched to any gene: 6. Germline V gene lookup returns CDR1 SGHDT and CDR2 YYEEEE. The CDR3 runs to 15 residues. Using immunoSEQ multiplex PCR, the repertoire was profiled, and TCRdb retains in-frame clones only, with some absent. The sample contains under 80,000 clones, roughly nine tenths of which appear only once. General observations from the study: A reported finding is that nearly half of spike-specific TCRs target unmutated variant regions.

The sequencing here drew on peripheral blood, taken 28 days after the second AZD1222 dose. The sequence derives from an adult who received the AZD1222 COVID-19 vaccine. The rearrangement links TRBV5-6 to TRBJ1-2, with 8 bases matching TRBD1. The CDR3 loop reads CASSWGTGINYGYTF. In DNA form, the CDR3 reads TGTGCCAGCAGCTGGGGGACAGGCATCAACTATGGCTACACCTTC.